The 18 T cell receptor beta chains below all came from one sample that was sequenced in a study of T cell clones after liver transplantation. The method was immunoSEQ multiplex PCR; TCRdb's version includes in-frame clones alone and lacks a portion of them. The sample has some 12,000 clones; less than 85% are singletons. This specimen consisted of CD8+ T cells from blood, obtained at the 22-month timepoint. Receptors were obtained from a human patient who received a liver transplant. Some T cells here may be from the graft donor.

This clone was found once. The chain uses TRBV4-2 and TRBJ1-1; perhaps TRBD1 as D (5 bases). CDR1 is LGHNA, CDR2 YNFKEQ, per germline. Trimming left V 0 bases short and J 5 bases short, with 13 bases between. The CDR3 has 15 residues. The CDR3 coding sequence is TGTGCCAGCAGCCAAGATTGGGAGGGGAATACTGAAGCTTTCTTT. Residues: CASSQDWEGNTEAFF.

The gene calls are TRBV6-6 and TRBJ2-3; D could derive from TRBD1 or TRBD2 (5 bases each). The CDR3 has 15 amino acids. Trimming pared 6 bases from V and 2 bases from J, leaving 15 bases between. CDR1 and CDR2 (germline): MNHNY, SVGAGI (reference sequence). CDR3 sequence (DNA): TGTGCCAGCAGCCCCCTCCGGGGCCTCACAGATACGCAGTATTTT. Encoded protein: CASSPLRGLTDTQYF.

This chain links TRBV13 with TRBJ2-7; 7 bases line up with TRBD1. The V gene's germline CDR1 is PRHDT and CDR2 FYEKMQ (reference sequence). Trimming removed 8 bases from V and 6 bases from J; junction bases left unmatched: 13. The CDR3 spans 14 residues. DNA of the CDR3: TGTGCCAGCCGCCCGACGGGACAGAAAGTCGAGCAGTACTTC. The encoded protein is CASRPTGQKVEQYF. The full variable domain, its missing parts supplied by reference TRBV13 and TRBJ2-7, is AAGVIQSPRHLIKEKRETATLKCYPIPRHDTVYWYQQGPGQDPQFLISFYEKMQSDKGSIPDRFSAQQFSDYHSELNMSSLELGDSALYFCASRPTGQKVEQYFGPGTRLTVT.

The CDR3 DNA is TGTGCCAGCAGTGCGGAATGGGGACAAGAGACCCAGTACTTC. Translation gives CASSAEWGQETQYF. This chain links TRBV6-1 with TRBJ2-5; no firm D call. Germline CDR1 MNHNS, CDR2 SASEGT. Trimming stripped 4 bases from V and 2 bases from J, with 11 bases between. CDR3 length: 14 amino acids.

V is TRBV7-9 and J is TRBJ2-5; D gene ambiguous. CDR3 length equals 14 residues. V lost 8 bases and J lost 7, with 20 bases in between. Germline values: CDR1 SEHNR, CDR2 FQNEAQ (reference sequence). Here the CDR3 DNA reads TGTGCCAGCCAGCCAGGCCAGCAACCAGGGACCCAGTACTTC. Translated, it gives CASQPGQQPGTQYF.

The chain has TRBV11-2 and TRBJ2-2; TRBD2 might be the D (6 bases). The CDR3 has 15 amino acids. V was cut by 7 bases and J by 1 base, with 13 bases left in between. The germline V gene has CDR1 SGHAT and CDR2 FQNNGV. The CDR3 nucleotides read TGTGCCAGCACACGGGCGGGGATGAACACCGGGGAGCTGTTTTTT. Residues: CASTRAGMNTGELFF.

The CDR3, as DNA: TGTGCCAGCAGCTTCCGGCTCCTACTAGCGGTCACAGATACGCAGTATTTT. Translation: CASSFRLLLAVTDTQYF. The V and J genes are TRBV7-3 and TRBJ2-3, with 8 bases that match TRBD2. The CDR3 totals 17 residues. Germline V gene data show CDR1 as SGHTA and CDR2 as FQGTGA. The ends lost 3 bases at V and 2 bases at J; junction bases unmatched: 10.

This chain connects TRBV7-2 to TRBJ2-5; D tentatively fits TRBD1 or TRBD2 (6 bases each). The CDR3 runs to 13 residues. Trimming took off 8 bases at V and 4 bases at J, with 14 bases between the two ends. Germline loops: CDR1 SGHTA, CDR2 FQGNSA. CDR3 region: CASAEWGAETQYF. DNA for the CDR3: TGTGCCAGCGCCGAATGGGGGGCAGAGACCCAGTACTTC.

The CDR3 reads CASGEAGGSQETQYF. The CDR3 DNA follows: TGTGCCAGCGGGGAGGCGGGGGGATCCCAAGAGACCCAGTACTTC. The chain links TRBV7-3 to TRBJ2-5, with 8 nucleotides matching TRBD2. Trimming removed 8 bases from V and 1 base from J; junction bases left unmatched: 9. This CDR3 has 15 residues. The germline V gene has CDR1 SGHTA and CDR2 FQGTGA.

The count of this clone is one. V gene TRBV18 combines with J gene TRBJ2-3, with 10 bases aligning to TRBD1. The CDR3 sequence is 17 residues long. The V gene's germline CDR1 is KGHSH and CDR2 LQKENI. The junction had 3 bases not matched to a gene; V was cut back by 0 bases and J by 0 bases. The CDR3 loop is CASSPPRQGASTDTQYF. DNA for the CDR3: TGTGCCAGCTCACCACCTAGACAGGGGGCGAGCACAGATACGCAGTATTTT.

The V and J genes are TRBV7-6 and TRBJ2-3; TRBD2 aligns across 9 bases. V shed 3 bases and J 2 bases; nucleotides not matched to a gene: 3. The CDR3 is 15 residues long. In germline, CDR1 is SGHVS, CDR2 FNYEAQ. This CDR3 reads CASSFGGGDTDTQYF. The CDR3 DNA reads TGTGCCAGCAGCTTCGGCGGGGGGGACACAGATACGCAGTATTTT.

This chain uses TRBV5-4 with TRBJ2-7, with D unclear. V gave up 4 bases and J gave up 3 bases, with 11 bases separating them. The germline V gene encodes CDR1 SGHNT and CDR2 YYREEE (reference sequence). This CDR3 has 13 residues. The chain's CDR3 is CASSPFFGYEQYF. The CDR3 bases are TGTGCCAGCAGCCCCTTTTTCGGCTACGAGCAGTACTTC.

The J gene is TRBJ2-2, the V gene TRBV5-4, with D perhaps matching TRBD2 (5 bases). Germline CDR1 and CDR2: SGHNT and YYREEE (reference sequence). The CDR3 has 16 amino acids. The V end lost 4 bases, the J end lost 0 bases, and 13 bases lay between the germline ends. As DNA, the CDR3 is TGTGCCAGCAGCACCCCTAGCCTGACGAACACCGGGGAGCTGTTTTTT. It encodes CASSTPSLTNTGELFF.

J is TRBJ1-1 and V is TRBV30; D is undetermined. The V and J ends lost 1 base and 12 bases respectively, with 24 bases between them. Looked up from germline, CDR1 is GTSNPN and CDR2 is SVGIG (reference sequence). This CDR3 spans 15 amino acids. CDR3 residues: CAWSALPWFPPASFF. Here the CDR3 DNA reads TGTGCCTGGAGTGCTCTCCCGTGGTTTCCCCCAGCCTCTTTCTTT.

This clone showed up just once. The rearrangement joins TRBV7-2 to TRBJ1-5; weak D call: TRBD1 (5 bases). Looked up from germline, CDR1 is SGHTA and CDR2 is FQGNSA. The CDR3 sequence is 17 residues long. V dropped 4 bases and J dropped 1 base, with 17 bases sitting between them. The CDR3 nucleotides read TGTGCCAGCAGCTCCCGGTTGCGGGGGGGGAGCAATCAGCCCCAGCATTTT. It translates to CASSSRLRGGSNQPQHF.

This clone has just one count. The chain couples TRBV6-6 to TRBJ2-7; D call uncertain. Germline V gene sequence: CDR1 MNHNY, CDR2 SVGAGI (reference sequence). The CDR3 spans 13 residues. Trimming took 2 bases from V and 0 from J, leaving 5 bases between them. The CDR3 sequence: CASSYPASYEQYF. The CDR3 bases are TGTGCCAGCAGTTACCCTGCCTCCTACGAGCAGTACTTC.

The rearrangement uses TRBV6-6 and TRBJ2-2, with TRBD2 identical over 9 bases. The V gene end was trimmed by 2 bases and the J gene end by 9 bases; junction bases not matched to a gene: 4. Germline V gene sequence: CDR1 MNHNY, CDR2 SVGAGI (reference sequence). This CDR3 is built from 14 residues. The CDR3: CASSYSGGSRELFF. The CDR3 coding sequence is TGTGCCAGCAGTTACAGCGGGGGGAGTCGGGAGCTGTTTTTT.

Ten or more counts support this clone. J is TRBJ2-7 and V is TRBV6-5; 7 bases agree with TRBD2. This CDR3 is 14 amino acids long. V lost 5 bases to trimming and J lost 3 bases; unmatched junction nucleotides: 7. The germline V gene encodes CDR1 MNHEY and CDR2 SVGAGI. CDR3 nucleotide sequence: TGTGCCAGCAGTCCTGGTGTAGCGGGCTACGAGCAGTACTTC. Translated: CASSPGVAGYEQYF.